This TCR beta chain was observed in a study of blood T cell repertoires in COVID-19. The overall study: There were acute and convalescent COVID-19 samples, and they came from the United States, Italy and Spain. PBMCs, B-cell-depleted T cells, or T cells were the source of the cDNA or gDNA that made up the material.

This clone was found a few times. The method was immunoSEQ multiplex PCR; TCRdb's version includes in-frame clones alone and lacks a portion of them. The data show 130,000 or so clones, around nine tenths seen once. The CDR3 runs to 13 residues. The V and J ends lost 3 bases and 5 bases respectively, with 8 bases between them. The germline CDR1 and CDR2 sequences are MNHEY and SMNVEV (reference sequence). The clonotype originates from a woman in her seventies with COVID-19, enrolled during active disease. Sequencing input: peripheral blood. This chain uses TRBV27 with TRBJ1-5, with a weak D call TRBD1 (5 bases). The DNA of the CDR3 is TGTGCCAGCAGTTTTGGGGCTTATCAGCCCCAGCATTTT. Encoded protein: CASSFGAYQPQHF.